A selection of T cell receptor beta chains follows, all from one sample in a study of CD8+ T cells in alopecia areata. Sequencing used immunoSEQ multiplex PCR; TCRdb keeps in-frame clones, though not all of them. The table records 120,000 or so clones, roughly 50% of them present only once. The sequenced sample was NKG2D-low CD8+ T cells sorted from blood. All receptors come from a human donor with alopecia areata. The CDR3 runs from the conserved cysteine through the conserved F or W. The order of the fields is D gene, clone size, CDR3 length, J gene, V gene, CDR3 DNA, CDR3 protein. A D gene is named only where the DNA matches it firmly. A clone size is listed for some rows: how often the clone was seen (once, few, many), or a class if it is expanded.

d_gene: NA; abundance: NA; len: 13; j_gene: TRBJ2-5; v_gene: TRBV29-1; CDR3nt: TGCAGCGTTGAAGCAGGGTCGGGGGAGACCCAGTACTTC; CDR3aa: CSVEAGSGETQYF
d_gene: TRBD1; abundance: NA; len: 15; j_gene: TRBJ1-3; v_gene: TRBV13; CDR3nt: TGTGCCAGCAGCTCGGGACAGGGGGCTGGAAACACCATATATTTT; CDR3aa: CASSSGQGAGNTIYF
d_gene: TRBD1; abundance: NA; len: 16; j_gene: TRBJ2-7; v_gene: TRBV9; CDR3nt: TGTGCCAGCAGCGTAGGCCCCGGGACAGGGGACCACGAGCAGTACTTC; CDR3aa: CASSVGPGTGDHEQYF
d_gene: NA; abundance: NA; len: 12; j_gene: TRBJ2-5; v_gene: TRBV6-6; CDR3nt: TGTGCCACATTCGGGTTTGAAGAGACCCAGTACTTC; CDR3aa: CATFGFEETQYF
d_gene: NA; abundance: few; len: 15; j_gene: TRBJ2-3; v_gene: TRBV4-3; CDR3nt: TGCGCCAGCAGCCAAGACGGACCTAGCACAGATACGCAGTATTTT; CDR3aa: CASSQDGPSTDTQYF
d_gene: NA; abundance: NA; len: 14; j_gene: TRBJ2-5; v_gene: TRBV29-1; CDR3nt: TGCAGCGTGACGGAAAGCGGCCCGGGGGAGACCCAGTACTTC; CDR3aa: CSVTESGPGETQYF
d_gene: NA; abundance: NA; len: 15; j_gene: TRBJ2-3; v_gene: TRBV28; CDR3nt: TGTGCCAGCAGTTTAGAAGGGGGGCAGTTAGATACGCAGTATTTT; CDR3aa: CASSLEGGQLDTQYF
d_gene: NA; abundance: NA; len: 11; j_gene: TRBJ2-7; v_gene: TRBV30; CDR3nt: TGTGCCTGGAGTGGGGCGAGAGAGCAGTACTTC; CDR3aa: CAWSGAREQYF
d_gene: NA; abundance: NA; len: 13; j_gene: TRBJ2-3; v_gene: TRBV30; CDR3nt: TGTGCCTGGAGTTTGGGAGCCACAGATACGCAGTATTTT; CDR3aa: CAWSLGATDTQYF
d_gene: NA; abundance: few; len: 14; j_gene: TRBJ2-2; v_gene: TRBV7-9; CDR3nt: TGTGCCAGCAGCTCTCTAGACTTCACCGGGGAGCTGTTTTTT; CDR3aa: CASSSLDFTGELFF
d_gene: NA; abundance: once; len: 11; j_gene: TRBJ1-2; v_gene: TRBV25-1; CDR3nt: TGTGCCAGCAAGGACACTGAAGGCTACACCTTC; CDR3aa: CASKDTEGYTF
d_gene: NA; abundance: NA; len: 11; j_gene: TRBJ2-5; v_gene: TRBV29-1; CDR3nt: TGCAGCGTTCCGCGCGGAGAGACCCAGTACTTC; CDR3aa: CSVPRGETQYF
d_gene: NA; abundance: few; len: 16; j_gene: TRBJ1-1; v_gene: TRBV18; CDR3nt: TGTGCCAGCTCACCATCTGCGAGGGTGATCGGCACTGAAGCTTTCTTT; CDR3aa: CASSPSARVIGTEAFF
d_gene: TRBD1; abundance: NA; len: 20; j_gene: TRBJ2-2; v_gene: TRBV18; CDR3nt: TGTGCCAGCTCACCACTCCCCCCCGGGACAGGGATTGAGGACACCGGGGAGCTGTTTTTT; CDR3aa: CASSPLPPGTGIEDTGELFF
d_gene: NA; abundance: few; len: 14; j_gene: TRBJ2-4; v_gene: TRBV29-1; CDR3nt: TGCAGCGTTACCGAGAACCTAGCCAAAAACATTCAGTACTTC; CDR3aa: CSVTENLAKNIQYF
d_gene: NA; abundance: few; len: 13; j_gene: TRBJ1-2; v_gene: TRBV29-1; CDR3nt: TGCAGCGTTGTACAGGACCCTCGGAATGGCTACACCTTC; CDR3aa: CSVVQDPRNGYTF
d_gene: NA; abundance: NA; len: 17; j_gene: TRBJ1-5; v_gene: TRBV27; CDR3nt: TGTGCCAGCAGTTTAATAAACCCAACGCCTCACAATCAGCCCCAGCATTTT; CDR3aa: CASSLINPTPHNQPQHF
d_gene: NA; abundance: NA; len: 13; j_gene: TRBJ2-1; v_gene: TRBV30; CDR3nt: TGTGCCTGGAGCTTTACAGGGTCGGATGAGCAGTTCTTC; CDR3aa: CAWSFTGSDEQFF
d_gene: TRBD1; abundance: NA; len: 14; j_gene: TRBJ2-7; v_gene: TRBV29-1; CDR3nt: TGCAGCGTTTGCACCGGGACAGCCTCCTACGAGCAGTACTTC; CDR3aa: CSVCTGTASYEQYF
d_gene: NA; abundance: few; len: 12; j_gene: TRBJ2-2; v_gene: TRBV29-1; CDR3nt: TGCAGCGTTGTTGTGGGCACCGGGGAGCTGTTTTTT; CDR3aa: CSVVVGTGELFF
d_gene: NA; abundance: few; len: 14; j_gene: TRBJ2-5; v_gene: TRBV29-1; CDR3nt: TGCAGCGTTGAACAAACGACAGGCCAAGAGACCCAGTACTTC; CDR3aa: CSVEQTTGQETQYF
d_gene: NA; abundance: NA; len: 17; j_gene: TRBJ1-2; v_gene: TRBV5-1; CDR3nt: TGCGCCAGCAGCTTGGGGGCAGGGGACTCGGATAACTATGGCTACACCTTC; CDR3aa: CASSLGAGDSDNYGYTF